This entry concerns a single TCR beta chain. Its antigen is as yet unknown. Assay: immunoSEQ multiplex PCR; the TCRdb copy retains only in-frame clones and omits some. This repertoire shows about 99,000 clones, roughly 95% found once; its top ten account for 2% to 2.5%. V was clipped by 6 bases and J by 2 bases; unmatched bases: 10. Per the germline V gene, CDR1 is MDHEN and CDR2 is SYDVKM. This CDR3 comprises 16 residues. The sample comes from a study of OX40 agonist ivuxolimab in advanced cancers. Whole-study findings and limits: Low normalized T-cell clonal expansion was also seen in some nonresponders.

The material sequenced was CD4+ or CD8+ T cells sorted from blood, taken in a trial of the OX40 agonist ivuxolimab. This receptor was taken from an adult with an advanced solid tumor such as melanoma, head and neck, liver or kidney cancer. This chain connects TRBV28 to TRBJ2-5, with 9 bases that match TRBD1. CDR3 loop: CASRESRDRVQETQYF. As DNA, the CDR3 is TGTGCCAGCAGGGAAAGCCGGGACAGGGTTCAAGAGACCCAGTACTTC.